The T cell receptor beta chain under discussion was sequenced for a study of T cell responses to AZD1222 COVID-19 vaccine. Overall study findings and caveats: Spike-spanning, vaccine-associated CD4 TCRs were dominant at 160-218 and 743-854. Close to half of all spike-specific TCRs reportedly target regions of the variants that are unmutated. Repertoire samples came only from after the peak T cell response.

On this clone itself: Its antigen remains unidentified.

V lost 7 bases to trimming and J lost 6 bases; unmatched junction nucleotides: 11. This CDR3 has 15 residues. Looked up from germline, CDR1 is WNHNN and CDR2 is SYGVQD (reference sequence). The repertoire was sequenced with immunoSEQ multiplex PCR; TCRdb's copy has only in-frame clones and lacks some. In the table there are tens of thousands of clones, 80% to 90% of which are singletons. This specimen consisted of peripheral blood, obtained 28 days after the second AZD1222 dose. The TCR was taken from an adult who received the AZD1222 COVID-19 vaccine. The chain employs TRBV10-1 and TRBJ2-5; 10 bases align to TRBD2. CDR3 sequence (DNA): TGCGCCAGCACCGCACTAGCGGGGCTTGCTAAGACCCAGTACTTC. This sequence encodes CASTALAGLAKTQYF.